A single sample gave rise to the 3 T cell receptor beta chains below, sequenced in a study of blood T cells in healthy people across ages. A second PCR of roughly 7 to 11 cycles used a sample-barcoded 5' primer and a J-beta primer mix. TCRdb re-analysed the 5' RACE reads in MiXCR, keeping a single row per CDR3 protein. The table records over 950,000 distinct CDR3 sequences, roughly half of them present only once. Sequencing used blood. These receptors all come from a woman aged 60-75 years in good health.

The chain has TRBV10-1 and TRBJ2-5; possibly TRBD1 or TRBD2 for D (7 bases each). With the DNA end fitting TRBJ2-7 better, the J assignment may be wrong. Germline V gene sequence: CDR1 WNHNN, CDR2 SYGVQD (reference sequence). CDR3 size: 17 residues. CDR3 sequence (DNA): TGCGCCAGCAGTGAGTACAGGGGCGCGGGAGTAGACTACGAGCAGTACTTC. Translated, it gives CASSEYRGAGVDYEQYF.

This clonotype was observed a handful of times. The J gene is TRBJ2-7, the V gene TRBV20-1, with unresolved D. CDR3 length: 11 residues. Germline V gene lookup returns CDR1 DFQATT and CDR2 SNEGSKA (reference sequence). The V gene lost 5 bases and the J gene lost 3 bases, with 8 bases spanning the gap. Here the CDR3 reads CSARENYEQYF. CDR3 nucleotide sequence: TGCAGTGCTCGCGAGAACTACGAGCAGTACTTC.

The chain recombines TRBV24-1 with TRBJ2-1; TRBD1 matches at 7 bases. CDR3 size: 14 residues. The V and J ends lost 4 bases and 4 bases, in that order; junction bases with no gene match: 3. The germline V gene has CDR1 KGHDR and CDR2 SFDVKD. The CDR3 region has the DNA TGTGCCACCAGTGAAACACAGGGGTACAATGAGCAGTTCTTC. Translation gives CATSETQGYNEQFF.